This TCR beta chain was recorded in a study of T cell repertoires in cytomegalovirus infection. Study at large: As its CMV epitopes, the study selected recently identified HLA-C-restricted and well-studied HLA-B-restricted targets. Matching HLA type, along with CMV infection, was indicated by public TCR beta signatures. Regarding the study as a whole: Cumulated frequencies of public TCR beta families served to identify carriers of CMV plus the relevant HLA. It was HLA-C-restricted CMV-specific TCR beta clonotypes that dominated the response ex vivo.

This clonotype has a count of ten or more. Its antigen remains unidentified. Each CDR3 protein gets one entry after TCRdb re-called the reads with MiXCR. This table holds about 830,000 distinct CDR3 sequences, about 30% found once. CDR3 size: 18 residues. V lost 3 bases, J lost 8 bases, and 26 bases lay in between. The V gene's germline CDR1 is ENHRY and CDR2 SYGVKD. Specimen: cultured CD8+ T cells from PBMCs, collected from culture after CMV antigen stimulation. The clonotype was recovered from a human donor in good health (CMV status not recorded). Some clones in this sample may be carry-over from other donors' samples. The chain recombines TRBV10-3 with TRBJ2-1, with TRBD2 as a possible D gene (6 bases). CDR3 DNA sequence: TGTGCCATCAGTGAAGGGAAAGACCCGGGACTTCGCGGGGATGAGCAGTTCTTC. The encoded protein is CAISEGKDPGLRGDEQFF.